Presented here are 30 T cell receptor beta chains from one specimen sequenced in a study of spatial heterogeneity in lung cancer. TCRdb itself ran the 5' RACE reads through MiXCR, one entry per CDR3 protein. The profile shows about 13,000 distinct CDR3 sequences, around 5% of them singletons. The time point is: sample taken at primary tumor resection. Extraction of whole RNA from tumor, nontumor lung or frozen PBMC preceded unsorted sequencing. Sequenced material: lung tumor tissue, taken at surgery. The receptor source for this set is a human donor with early-stage non-small cell lung cancer.

This clonotype was detected ten times or more. The library was designed around alpha chains, so this beta chain is a stray read whose abundance carries little weight. The CDR3 here is CASSPGQGDPGELFF. In DNA form, the CDR3 reads TGTGCCAGCAGCCCGGGACAGGGAGACCCCGGGGAGCTGTTTTTT. The chain joins TRBV7-9 to TRBJ2-2; 9 bases fit TRBD1. Germline CDR1 is SEHNR and CDR2 is FQNEAQ (reference sequence). The CDR3 spans 15 residues. After removal of 5 bases from V and 6 bases from J, the junction contained 7 bases not matched to a gene.

This clonotype was observed at least ten times. This beta chain lies outside the target of a library built for alpha chains; its clone size means little. The genes are TRBV18 and TRBJ1-1; D not resolved. Germline V gene sequence: CDR1 KGHSH, CDR2 LQKENI. This CDR3 comprises 14 residues. Trimming cost V 5 bases and J 2 bases, with 12 bases left between them. The CDR3: CASSSNSINTEAFF. CDR3 nucleotide sequence: TGTGCCAGCTCATCAAACAGCATTAACACTGAAGCTTTCTTT.

The table lists this clonotype with many counts. This beta chain slipped into a library made for alpha chains as a stray read, so its size is not meaningful. The CDR3 region has the DNA TGTGCCAGCAGCTTTCAGTATAGCAATCAGCCCCAGCATTTT. As protein: CASSFQYSNQPQHF. The gene calls are TRBV3-1 and TRBJ1-5; the D is unclear. The CDR3 has 14 residues. Between the trimmed V and J ends, which lost 5 bases and 0 bases, there was a span of 8 bases. Germline loops: CDR1 LGHDT, CDR2 YNNKEL (reference sequence).

This clonotype showed up many times. The size of this beta chain means little, since it is a stray read in a library made for alpha chains. The chain combines TRBV4-2 with TRBJ1-1, with 7 bases matching TRBD1. V gave up 2 bases and J gave up 0 bases; unmatched junction bases: 6. CDR1 LGHNA and CDR2 YNFKEQ come from the germline V gene. This CDR3 spans 16 amino acids. CDR3 bases: TGTGCCAGCAGCCAACGGACAGGTGAATTGAACACTGAAGCTTTCTTT. It is translated as CASSQRTGELNTEAFF.

In this sample, this clonotype turned up many times. This beta chain is an unintended read in a library built for alpha chains; its size means little. The chain employs TRBV19 and TRBJ2-6; D unclear. With 7 bases removed from V and 0 bases from J, the gap between germline ends came to 7 bases. Germline assignment: CDR1 LNHDA and CDR2 SQIVND (reference sequence). This CDR3 region has 14 residues. As DNA, the CDR3 is TGTGCCAGTACACACTTCTCTGGGGCCAACGTCCTGACTTTC. It encodes CASTHFSGANVLTF.

As for this clonotype: This beta chain is an off-target read within a library intended for alpha chains, so its frequency means little. V usage is TRBV7-2 and J usage is TRBJ2-7, with D hard to call. Germline V CDR1 and CDR2: SGHTA, FQGNSA. CDR3 size: 14 residues. Trimming took off 5 bases at V and 2 bases at J, with 13 bases between the two ends. The CDR3: CASSQRTATYEQYF. CDR3 DNA sequence: TGTGCCAGCAGCCAAAGGACGGCCACCTACGAGCAGTACTTC.

This clonotype has at least ten counts. The library was built for alpha chains, so this beta chain is an off-target read and its size means little. This chain uses TRBV12-3 or TRBV12-4 with TRBJ2-1; 10 bases line up with TRBD2. The CDR3 is 15 amino acids. With V trimmed by 6 bases and J by 7 bases, 9 bases remained unmatched. CDR3 in DNA: TGTGCCAGCAGGGGGAGCGGGAGGGCCGGAAATGAGCAGTTCTTC. Protein sequence: CASRGSGRAGNEQFF.

This clonotype has a handful of counts. This beta chain turned up in a library designed for alpha chains; as an off-target read, its abundance says little. The chain is built from TRBV2 and TRBJ1-4; 7 positions agree with TRBD1. The V and J ends lost 6 bases and 2 bases, in that order; junction bases with no gene match: 6. Germline V gives CDR1 SNHLY, CDR2 FYNNEI. This CDR3 has 15 residues. DNA of the CDR3: TGTGCCAGCAGATCAGGGGGGTGGACTAATGAAAAACTGTTTTTT. This translates into CASRSGGWTNEKLFF.

This clonotype appeared many times. This beta chain is an unintended read in a library built for alpha chains; its size means little. The gene calls are TRBV13 and TRBJ2-3; D gene uncertain. The ends were cut back, 5 bases at V and 2 bases at J, with 11 bases in the middle. The CDR3 is 14 amino acids. CDR1 is PRHDT and CDR2 is FYEKMQ in the germline V gene (reference sequence). DNA of the CDR3: TGTGCCAGCAGCCACCGACAATTCACAGATACGCAGTATTTT. Amino acids: CASSHRQFTDTQYF.

The table lists this clonotype with many counts. This beta chain lies outside the target of a library built for alpha chains; its clone size means little. The rearrangement uses TRBV29-1 and TRBJ2-3, with D possibly being TRBD2 (5 bases). Trimming cost V 4 bases and J 3 bases, with 26 bases left between them. The CDR3 is made up of 18 amino acids. Germline V gene data show CDR1 as SQVTM and CDR2 as ANQGSEA. CDR3 in DNA: TGCAGCGTTGCGGGAAGGGTCCTTCCCGGAGAAGTGACAGATACGCAGTATTTT. It encodes CSVAGRVLPGEVTDTQYF.

This clonotype came up many times. The library was built for alpha chains, so this beta chain is an off-target read and its size means little. This chain uses TRBV10-3 with TRBJ2-3; no firm D call. The germline V gene encodes CDR1 ENHRY and CDR2 SYGVKD. The CDR3 consists of 12 residues. V was trimmed by 6 bases and J by 4 bases, leaving 8 bases between them. CDR3 sequence reads: CAIRPDADTQYF. CDR3 coding DNA: TGTGCCATCAGGCCCGACGCAGATACGCAGTATTTT.

This clonotype was recorded many times. This beta chain is a stray read from a library made for alpha chains; its abundance is not meaningful. The rearrangement joins TRBV5-1 to TRBJ2-5; TRBD1 aligns across 10 bases. The CDR3 loop spans 17 amino acids. The V gene end was trimmed by 4 bases and the J gene end by 2 bases; junction bases not matched to a gene: 11. Germline assignment: CDR1 SGHRS and CDR2 YFSETQ. The CDR3 DNA reads TGCGCCAGCAGCCGGTTACGGACAGGGGGATCACAAGAGACCCAGTACTTC. Its translation: CASSRLRTGGSQETQYF.

In this sample, this clonotype turned up many times. This beta chain is an off-target read within a library intended for alpha chains, so its frequency means little. The chain recombines TRBV6-5 with TRBJ1-6; unclear D gene. Germline CDR1 MNHEY, CDR2 SVGAGI. V shed 6 bases and J shed 4 bases, with 31 bases lying between them. The CDR3 loop spans 21 amino acids. The CDR3, as DNA: TGTGCCAGCAGCCCCGGATGGGATAGAGGGAAATATTTAGGATATAATTCACCCCTCCACTTT. This gives the protein CASSPGWDRGKYLGYNSPLHF.

This clonotype was picked up many times. Found in a library prepared for alpha chains, this beta chain is an off-target read, and its abundance has little meaning. The chain is built from TRBV7-2 and TRBJ2-6, with D unresolved. In germline, CDR1 is SGHTA, CDR2 FQGNSA. Trimming took 3 bases from V and 0 from J, leaving 12 bases between them. CDR3 size: 17 residues. CDR3 coding DNA: TGTGCCAGCAGCTTTGGTTCCGGGCGCTCTGGGGCCAACGTCCTGACTTTC. Translating it yields CASSFGSGRSGANVLTF.

This clonotype was observed at least ten times. This beta chain is a stray read from a library made for alpha chains; its abundance is not meaningful. The rearrangement joins TRBV7-6 to TRBJ2-3, with D perhaps TRBD2 (6 bases). CDR1 is SGHVS, CDR2 FNYEAQ, per germline. The CDR3 covers 18 residues. The V gene lost 2 bases and the J gene lost 0 bases, with 18 bases spanning the gap. CDR3 DNA sequence: TGTGCCAGCAGCTTACCGGGACTCCGACCCTCTAGCACAGATACGCAGTATTTT. Protein sequence: CASSLPGLRPSSTDTQYF.

This clonotype has at least ten counts. This beta chain is a stray sequence in a library constructed for alpha chains; its clone size is not meaningful. V usage is TRBV5-1 and J usage is TRBJ1-4, with 10 positions matching TRBD1. V shed 4 bases, J shed 6 bases, and the junction held 6 bases outside the gene matches. Germline V gives CDR1 SGHRS, CDR2 YFSETQ. The CDR3 totals 15 residues. CDR3 nucleotides: TGCGCCAGCAGCCCGGGGACAGGGGTGGATGAAAAACTGTTTTTT. Translating it yields CASSPGTGVDEKLFF.

This clonotype was picked up many times. A library prepared for alpha chains yielded this beta chain as an off-target read; its size is of little meaning. CDR3 sequence reads: CSARDPNDRLDTQYF. The CDR3 DNA reads TGCAGTGCTAGAGATCCTAATGACCGGTTAGATACGCAGTATTTT. The V gene is TRBV20-1, the J gene TRBJ2-3; unclear D gene. CDR1 and CDR2 (germline): DFQATT, SNEGSKA (reference sequence). This CDR3 has 15 amino acids. Trimming cost V 0 bases and J 5 bases, with 15 bases left between them.

This clonotype has ten or more counts. This beta chain is off target for a library built for alpha chains, so its abundance means little. This chain connects TRBV12-3 or TRBV12-4 to TRBJ1-1, with a tentative D call TRBD1 (6 bases). The V gene lost 5 bases and the J gene lost 3 bases, with 16 bases spanning the gap. The CDR3 contains 15 residues. The CDR3 sequence: CASSGGRRGDTEAFF. CDR3 nucleotides: TGTGCCAGCAGTGGGGGGCGGAGGGGCGACACTGAAGCTTTCTTT.

This clonotype was found many times. For a library built for alpha chains, this beta chain is a stray read; little rests on its size. This sequence joins TRBV29-1 and TRBJ2-5; perhaps TRBD2 as D (5 bases). Germline assignment: CDR1 SQVTM and CDR2 ANQGSEA. Between the trimmed V and J ends, which lost 7 bases and 4 bases, there was a span of 13 bases. CDR3 size: 12 residues. CDR3 residues: CSALGVLETQYF. CDR3 DNA: TGCAGCGCCCTCGGGGTCTTAGAGACCCAGTACTTC.

There are many counts of this clonotype. Because this beta chain is a stray read in a library intended to capture alpha chains, its abundance should not be given much weight. The rearrangement joins TRBV9 to TRBJ2-3; 11 bases are a match to TRBD1. Per germline, CDR1 SGDLS and CDR2 YYNGEE. The CDR3 loop spans 15 amino acids. V was pared by 5 bases and J by 4 bases, with 6 bases of the junction left unmatched. CDR3 nucleotides: TGTGCCAGCAGTGCCGGGACAGGGGGTCCAGATACGCAGTATTTT. It codes for CASSAGTGGPDTQYF.

This clonotype came up many times. The library was built for alpha chains, so this beta chain is an off-target read and its size means little. V is TRBV6-1 and J is TRBJ2-2, with 7 nucleotides matching TRBD1. Germline V gene data show CDR1 as MNHNS and CDR2 as SASEGT. Losses at the gene ends were 7 bases for V and 0 bases for J; bases not matched to a gene: 5. The CDR3 loop spans 15 amino acids. The CDR3 nucleotides read TGTGCCAGCACCGAAGGGACAGCGAACACCGGGGAGCTGTTTTTT. Its protein product is CASTEGTANTGELFF.

This clonotype occurred many times. As an off-target read in a library built for alpha chains, this beta chain has a frequency of little significance. The chain recombines TRBV30 with TRBJ1-5; D uncertain. Trimming cost V 2 bases and J 2 bases, with 7 bases left between them. The CDR3 contains 13 residues. Germline V lookup: CDR1 GTSNPN, CDR2 SVGIG (reference sequence). The CDR3 here is CAWSRFGNQPQHF. CDR3 DNA sequence: TGTGCCTGGAGTCGGTTTGGCAATCAGCCCCAGCATTTT.

On this clonotype: This beta chain slipped into a library made for alpha chains as a stray read, so its size is not meaningful. The rearrangement joins TRBV30 to TRBJ1-1, with TRBD1 identical over 8 bases. J lost 1 base, V lost 1 base, and 5 bases had no gene match. The CDR3 runs to 15 residues. Germline V CDR1 and CDR2: GTSNPN, SVGIG (reference sequence). CDR3 coding DNA: TGTGCCTGGAGTGATTGGACAGGGCCGAACACTGAAGCTTTCTTT. This encodes CAWSDWTGPNTEAFF.

This clonotype was seen ten or more times. This beta chain represents an off-target read in a library built for alpha chains; its size is of limited meaning. V gene TRBV10-3 combines with J gene TRBJ2-7, with D perhaps matching TRBD2 (5 bases). V lost 2 bases, J lost 3 bases, and 5 bases lay in between. This CDR3 has 12 amino acids. Germline V gene sequence: CDR1 ENHRY, CDR2 SYGVKD. The CDR3 nucleotides are TGTGCCATCAGTGAGGAGGGCTACGAGCAGTACGTC. Its translation: CAISEEGYEQYV.

This clonotype was seen ten or more times. The library was designed around alpha chains, so this beta chain is a stray read whose abundance carries little weight. The chain recombines TRBV7-9 with TRBJ1-1; D call uncertain. Germline V CDR1 and CDR2: SEHNR, FQNEAQ (reference sequence). V was trimmed by 6 bases and J by 6 bases, leaving 8 bases between them. The CDR3 consists of 11 residues. As DNA, the CDR3 is TGTGCCAGCAGTCGTGGGCCTGAAGCTTTCTTT. Protein product: CASSRGPEAFF. The full variable domain, rest sourced from reference TRBV7-9 and TRBJ1-1, is DTGVSQNPRHKITKRGQNVTFRCDPISEHNRLYWYRQTLGQGPEFLTYFQNEAQLEKSRLLSDRFSAERPKGSFSTLEIQRTEQGDSAMYLCASSRGPEAFFGQGTRLTVV.

This clonotype was counted only a few times. This beta chain was picked up by a library intended for alpha chains and is off target, so its count carries little meaning. The chain has TRBV2 and TRBJ2-7, with TRBD1 matching over 8 bases. The CDR3 extends over 12 amino acids. Looked up from germline, CDR1 is SNHLY and CDR2 is FYNNEI. V lost 6 bases and J lost 3; bases outside the gene matches: 1. The CDR3 reads CASRGQVYEQYV. The CDR3 region has the DNA TGTGCCAGCAGGGGACAGGTCTACGAGCAGTACGTC.

This clonotype occurred many times. This beta chain is an unintended read in a library built for alpha chains; its size means little. The genes are TRBV7-9 and TRBJ1-2, with D possibly matching TRBD1 (5 bases). Trimming cost V 4 bases and J 5 bases, with 11 bases left between them. This CDR3 has 13 residues. The germline CDR1 and CDR2 sequences are SEHNR and FQNEAQ (reference sequence). The CDR3 sequence: CASSSAQGYGYTF. CDR3 DNA: TGTGCCAGCAGCTCCGCGCAGGGTTATGGCTACACCTTC.

Points on this clonotype: Because the library targeted alpha chains, this beta chain is an off-target read whose size means little. The rearrangement joins TRBV18 to TRBJ1-4, with D uncertain. V shed 1 base and J shed 4 bases, with 16 bases lying between them. The CDR3 contains 17 residues. Germline-derived CDR1 and CDR2 are KGHSH and LQKENI. The chain's CDR3 is CASSPRARQSFNEKLFF. For the CDR3, the DNA is TGTGCCAGCTCACCACGGGCCAGGCAGTCCTTTAATGAAAAACTGTTTTTT.

This clonotype occurred many times. This beta chain is a stray sequence in a library constructed for alpha chains; its clone size is not meaningful. The chain recombines TRBV12-3 or TRBV12-4 with TRBJ1-1, with D hard to call. V dropped 2 bases and J dropped 7 bases, with 5 bases sitting between them. The CDR3 consists of 11 residues. The CDR3 loop is CASSLSVEAFF. The CDR3 nucleotides read TGTGCCAGCAGTTTATCGGTTGAAGCTTTCTTT.

In this sample, this clonotype turned up many times. With the library built for alpha chains, this beta chain is off target and its frequency is not meaningful. This chain links TRBV7-3 with TRBJ2-7; perhaps TRBD2 as D (6 bases). From germline, CDR1 is SGHTA and CDR2 FQGTGA. The CDR3 has 15 amino acids. V lost 2 bases, J lost 2 bases, and 13 bases lay in between. DNA of the CDR3: TGTGCCAGCAGCTTATATCCGGGGGTGACCTACGAGCAGTACTTC. It translates to CASSLYPGVTYEQYF.